The 18 T cell receptor beta chains below all came from one sample that was sequenced in a study of control samples from healthy donors and cancer patients. This table comes from immunoSEQ multiplex PCR, and its TCRdb copy is limited to in-frame clones, with some not included. The sample includes about 200,000 clones. The sequenced material came from blood. Receptors originate from a woman between 25 and 40 years old in good health.

CDR3 in DNA: TGTGCCAGCAGCTATAGGGTCACCGGGGAGCTGTTTTTT. Protein: CASSYRVTGELFF. The V call is TRBV27, the J call TRBJ2-2, with D unclear. CDR1 is MNHEY and CDR2 is SMNVEV in the germline V gene (reference sequence). The CDR3 has 13 amino acids. V was cut by 6 bases and J by 4 bases, with 9 bases left in between.

V usage is TRBV13 and J usage is TRBJ1-6; tentatively, D is TRBD1 (5 bases). CDR3 length: 13 amino acids. The ends were cut back, 7 bases at V and 9 bases at J, with 13 bases in the middle. Germline V CDR1 and CDR2: PRHDT, FYEKMQ (reference sequence). The chain's CDR3 is CASNPGGSSPLHF. CDR3 DNA: TGTGCCAGCAACCCGGGGGGTAGTTCACCCCTCCACTTT.

The chain joins TRBV27 to TRBJ2-1; 9 nucleotides agree with TRBD2. CDR1 MNHEY and CDR2 SMNVEV come from the germline V gene (reference sequence). J gave up 7 bases and V 6 bases, and 7 bases lay outside the gene matches. The CDR3 is 14 residues long. CDR3 region: CASSRRGGGNEQFF. The DNA of the CDR3 is TGTGCCAGCAGCCGGCGGGGGGGAGGGAATGAGCAGTTCTTC.

This chain joins TRBV28 and TRBJ2-7, with D possibly being TRBD2 (7 bases). The CDR3 runs 15 residues. Trimming took 3 bases from V and 3 from J, leaving 15 bases between them. CDR1 and CDR2 from the germline V gene are MDHEN and SYDVKM. Here the CDR3 DNA reads TGTGCCAGCAGTTTTTGGGGGGGCAGCGGCTACGAGCAGTACTTC. It specifies CASSFWGGSGYEQYF.

The DNA of the CDR3 is TGTGCCAGCAGCGACACAGGGGGCTACTACTCCTACGAGCAGTACTTC. Its protein product is CASSDTGGYYSYEQYF. The chain joins TRBV7-9 to TRBJ2-7, with 9 nucleotides matching TRBD1. The CDR3 sequence is 16 residues long. V shed 5 bases and J 0 bases; nucleotides not matched to a gene: 8. From germline, CDR1 is SEHNR and CDR2 FQNEAQ (reference sequence). The entire variable domain, with the rest obtained from reference TRBV7-9 and TRBJ2-7, is as follows: DTGVSQNPRHKITKRGQNVTFRCDPISEHNRLYWYRQTLGQGPEFLTYFQNEAQLEKSRLLSDRFSAERPKGSFSTLEIQRTEQGDSAMYLCASSDTGGYYSYEQYFGPGTRLTVT.

This CDR3 is CASSLDSSYGYTF. The CDR3 DNA sequence: TGCGCCAGCAGCTTGGATTCCAGCTATGGCTACACCTTC. The chain recombines TRBV5-1 with TRBJ1-2; D uncertain. Trimming took 0 bases from V and 4 from J, leaving 7 bases between them. The CDR3 contains 13 residues. The V gene's germline CDR1 is SGHRS and CDR2 YFSETQ.

The chain is built from TRBV18 and TRBJ1-2; 7 bases are shared with TRBD1. The CDR3 contains 17 residues. J was trimmed by 5 bases and V by 3 bases; bases with no gene match: 15. Germline-derived CDR1 and CDR2 are KGHSH and LQKENI. The CDR3 nucleotides are TGTGCCAGCTCACCCCCAGACAGGGCACCTTTAGCTTATGGCTACACCTTC. It codes for CASSPPDRAPLAYGYTF.

The chain carries TRBV7-2 and TRBJ1-2; no clear D gene. V was cut by 2 bases and J by 3 bases, with 4 bases left in between. CDR3 length equals 12 residues. CDR1 is SGHTA and CDR2 is FQGNSA in the germline V gene. The CDR3 sequence is CASSLSDYGYTF. The CDR3 DNA follows: TGTGCCAGCAGCTTATCCGACTATGGCTACACCTTC.

The chain links TRBV5-1 to TRBJ2-1; D not certain. Germline lookup yields CDR1 SGHRS and CDR2 YFSETQ. Trimming cost V 0 bases and J 0 bases, with 13 bases left between them. This CDR3 has 17 amino acids. CDR3 in amino acids: CASSLGYPRSSYNEQFF. The CDR3 nucleotides read TGCGCCAGCAGCTTGGGGTATCCGAGGAGCTCCTACAATGAGCAGTTCTTC.

The chain couples TRBV4-1 to TRBJ1-6, with D possibly being TRBD1 (5 bases). The germline V gene has CDR1 MGHRA and CDR2 YSYEKL. CDR3 length equals 15 residues. V was trimmed by 3 bases and J by 9 bases, leaving 15 bases between them. CDR3 amino acids: CASSHQGQKSSPLHF. Here the CDR3 DNA reads TGCGCCAGCAGCCACCAAGGACAAAAATCTTCACCCCTCCACTTT.

This sequence joins TRBV5-5 and TRBJ1-6; D is undetermined. CDR1 and CDR2 (germline): SGHKS, YYEKEE (reference sequence). The CDR3 totals 15 residues. With 2 bases removed from V and 6 bases from J, the gap between germline ends came to 12 bases. Written as DNA, the CDR3 is TGTGCCAGCAGCTTCACTCCCGCCCTTAATTCACCCCTCCACTTT. Translated: CASSFTPALNSPLHF.

The J gene is TRBJ1-5, the V gene TRBV7-8; TRBD1 matches at 8 bases. Losses at the gene ends were 5 bases for V and 4 bases for J; bases not matched to a gene: 4. Germline V gene data show CDR1 as SGHVS and CDR2 as FQNEAQ. This CDR3 spans 14 amino acids. CDR3 protein: CASSPTGGNQPQHF. The CDR3 DNA follows: TGTGCCAGCAGCCCTACAGGGGGTAATCAGCCCCAGCATTTT.

This sequence joins TRBV28 and TRBJ2-7, with D perhaps matching TRBD1 or TRBD2 (5 bases each). Trimming shortened V by 6 bases and J by 0 bases, and 15 bases separated the two germline ends. CDR3 length: 15 amino acids. The germline gives CDR1 MDHEN, CDR2 SYDVKM. The CDR3 region has the DNA TGTGCCAGCAGGGGACGGAGACTGGCCTCCTACGAGCAGTACTTC. Amino acid sequence: CASRGRRLASYEQYF. The entire variable domain, with the rest obtained from reference TRBV28 and TRBJ2-7, is as follows: DVKVTQSSRYLVKRTGEKVFLECVQDMDHENMFWYRQDPGLGLRLIYFSYDVKMKEKGDIPEGYSVSREKKERFSLILESASTNQTSMYLCASRGRRLASYEQYFGPGTRLTVT.

The V and J genes are TRBV4-2 and TRBJ1-5; D is unclear. In germline, CDR1 is LGHNA, CDR2 YNFKEQ. V gave up 0 bases and J gave up 6 bases, with 12 bases separating them. The CDR3 sequence is 15 residues long. Here the CDR3 reads CASSQELRDRQPQHF. The CDR3 region has the DNA TGTGCCAGCAGCCAAGAGTTGCGGGATCGTCAGCCCCAGCATTTT.

The V call is TRBV27, the J call TRBJ2-6; 7 bases align to TRBD1. CDR1 and CDR2 (germline): MNHEY, SMNVEV (reference sequence). V lost 3 bases to trimming and J lost 2 bases; unmatched junction nucleotides: 10. This CDR3 spans 18 amino acids. The DNA for the CDR3 is TGTGCCAGCAGTTTTACGGGGACAGTTTATGCTGGGGCCAACGTCCTGACTTTC. Its protein product is CASSFTGTVYAGANVLTF.

The J gene is TRBJ1-5, the V gene TRBV19; no clear D gene. The CDR3 totals 17 residues. Per the germline V gene, CDR1 is LNHDA and CDR2 is SQIVND (reference sequence). V was trimmed by 7 bases and J by 3 bases, leaving 22 bases between them. The CDR3 DNA reads TGTGCCAGTACCGAGGGCGAGGGCGTAGCCCACAATCAGCCCCAGCATTTT. This encodes CASTEGEGVAHNQPQHF.

The chain uses TRBV9 and TRBJ1-5; D is possibly TRBD1 (6 bases). In germline, CDR1 is SGDLS, CDR2 YYNGEE. This CDR3 comprises 15 residues. V was pared by 0 bases and J by 3 bases, with 10 bases between. CDR3 protein: CASSVDGGPNQPQHF. CDR3 bases: TGTGCCAGCAGCGTAGACGGGGGGCCCAATCAGCCCCAGCATTTT.

This chain uses TRBV18 with TRBJ2-5, with D possibly being TRBD2 (5 bases). CDR1 KGHSH and CDR2 LQKENI come from the germline V gene. V was pared by 1 base and J by 1 base, with 7 bases between. This CDR3 region has 14 residues. The CDR3 DNA reads as TGTGCCAGCTCACCACGGAGGATCCAAGAGACCCAGTACTTC. Translation: CASSPRRIQETQYF. Full variable domain (remainder filled in from reference TRBV18 and TRBJ2-5): NAGVMQNPRHLVRRRGQEARLRCSPMKGHSHVYWYRQLPEEGLKFMVYLQKENIIDESGMPKERFSAEFPKEGPSILRIQQVVRGDSAAYFCASSPRRIQETQYFGPGTRLLVL.